This entry lists 5 T cell receptor beta chains sequenced from one sample in a study of PD-1 blockade in classical Hodgkin lymphoma. Profiled with immunoSEQ multiplex PCR; TCRdb holds only in-frame clones, not every one. Found here are about 61,000 clones, around nine tenths of them singletons; the top ten hold roughly 8.1%. The time point: cycle 4 day 1 (C4D1), after six to seven weeks of nivolumab. Brentuximab vedotin exposure varied, and every patient relapsed after autologous stem cell transplantation. This sample comprised peripheral blood mononuclear cells (PBMCs), obtained before the fourth cycle of nivolumab. These receptor sequences come from a human donor with classical Hodgkin lymphoma.

The chain joins TRBV27 to TRBJ2-7; 8 bases are a match to TRBD1. The germline CDR1 and CDR2 sequences are MNHEY and SMNVEV (reference sequence). V gave up 10 bases and J gave up 1 base; unmatched junction bases: 12. This CDR3 is 15 amino acids long. The CDR3 is CATANRGQESYEQYF. CDR3 DNA: TGTGCCACCGCCAATAGGGGACAGGAATCCTACGAGCAGTACTTC.

V gene TRBV19 combines with J gene TRBJ2-7; possible D gene TRBD2, 5 bases. Germline V gene sequence: CDR1 LNHDA, CDR2 SQIVND (reference sequence). This CDR3 contains 13 residues. Trimming left V 1 base short and J 3 bases short, with 7 bases between. This CDR3 reads CASSIAAGYEQYF. The CDR3 nucleotides are TGTGCCAGTAGTATAGCGGCGGGCTACGAGCAGTACTTC.

The chain has TRBV5-1 and TRBJ2-5, with 12 bases identical to TRBD2. The J call may be mistaken, given a closer DNA end match to TRBJ2-7. The CDR3 consists of 15 residues. Germline CDR1 reads SGHRS; CDR2 reads YFSETQ. The CDR3 sequence: CASSLVLAGGYEQYF. Written as DNA, the CDR3 is TGCGCCAGCAGCTTGGTACTAGCGGGGGGCTACGAGCAGTACTTC.

This chain uses TRBV28 with TRBJ2-3; unclear D gene. The CDR3 is 12 residues long. The germline CDR1 and CDR2 sequences are MDHEN and SYDVKM. The ends were cut back, 4 bases at V and 6 bases at J, with 8 bases in the middle. The CDR3 nucleotides read TGTGCCAGCAGTTCACACCCGGATACGCAGTATTTT. Protein product: CASSSHPDTQYF.

The J gene is TRBJ2-5, the V gene TRBV5-1; D assignment may be TRBD1 or TRBD2 (5 bases each). Trimming stripped 2 bases from V and 4 bases from J, with 15 bases between. The CDR3 totals 15 residues. CDR1 is SGHRS and CDR2 is YFSETQ in the germline V gene. As DNA, the CDR3 is TGCGCCAGCAGCTTTCAAGTGGGTGGGGGAGAGACCCAGTACTTC. It is translated as CASSFQVGGGETQYF.